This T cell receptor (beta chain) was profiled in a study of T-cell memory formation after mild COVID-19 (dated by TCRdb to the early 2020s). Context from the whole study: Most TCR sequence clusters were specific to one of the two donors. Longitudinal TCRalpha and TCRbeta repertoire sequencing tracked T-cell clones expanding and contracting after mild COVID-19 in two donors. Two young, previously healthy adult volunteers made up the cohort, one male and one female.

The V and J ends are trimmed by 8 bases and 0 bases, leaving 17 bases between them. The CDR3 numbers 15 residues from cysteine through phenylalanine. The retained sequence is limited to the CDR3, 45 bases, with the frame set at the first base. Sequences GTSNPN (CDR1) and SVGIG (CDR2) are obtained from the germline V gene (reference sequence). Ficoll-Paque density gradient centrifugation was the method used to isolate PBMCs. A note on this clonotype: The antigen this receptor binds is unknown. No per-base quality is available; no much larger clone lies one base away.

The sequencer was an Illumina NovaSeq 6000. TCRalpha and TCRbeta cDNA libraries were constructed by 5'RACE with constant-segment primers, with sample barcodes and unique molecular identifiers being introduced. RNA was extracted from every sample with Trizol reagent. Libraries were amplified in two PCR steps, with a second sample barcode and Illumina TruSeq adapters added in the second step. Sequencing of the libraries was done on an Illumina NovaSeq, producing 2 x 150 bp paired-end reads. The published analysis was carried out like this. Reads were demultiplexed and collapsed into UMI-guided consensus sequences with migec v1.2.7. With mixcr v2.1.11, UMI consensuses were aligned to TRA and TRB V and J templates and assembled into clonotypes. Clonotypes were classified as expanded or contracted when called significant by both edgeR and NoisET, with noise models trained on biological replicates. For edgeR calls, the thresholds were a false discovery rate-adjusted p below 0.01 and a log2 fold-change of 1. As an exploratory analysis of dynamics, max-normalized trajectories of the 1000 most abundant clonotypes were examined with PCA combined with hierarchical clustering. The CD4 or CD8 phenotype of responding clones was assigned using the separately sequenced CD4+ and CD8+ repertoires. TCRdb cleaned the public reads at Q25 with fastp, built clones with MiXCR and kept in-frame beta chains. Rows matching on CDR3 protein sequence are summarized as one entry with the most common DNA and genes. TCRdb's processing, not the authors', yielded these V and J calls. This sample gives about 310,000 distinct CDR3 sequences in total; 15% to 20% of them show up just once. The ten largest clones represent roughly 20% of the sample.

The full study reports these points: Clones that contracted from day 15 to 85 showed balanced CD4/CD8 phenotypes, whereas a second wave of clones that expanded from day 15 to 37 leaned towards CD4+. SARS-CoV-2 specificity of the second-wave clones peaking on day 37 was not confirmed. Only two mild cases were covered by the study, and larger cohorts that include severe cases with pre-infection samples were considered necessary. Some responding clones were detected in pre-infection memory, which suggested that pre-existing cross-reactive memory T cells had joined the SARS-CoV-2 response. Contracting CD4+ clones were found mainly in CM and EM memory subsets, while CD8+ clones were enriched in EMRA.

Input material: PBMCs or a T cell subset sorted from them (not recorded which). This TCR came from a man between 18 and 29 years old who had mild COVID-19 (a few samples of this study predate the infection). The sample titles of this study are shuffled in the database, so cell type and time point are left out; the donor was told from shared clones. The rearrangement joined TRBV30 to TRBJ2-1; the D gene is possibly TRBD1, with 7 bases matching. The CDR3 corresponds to CAGQGGGSSYNEQFF. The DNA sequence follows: TGTGCCGGTCAGGGGGGTGGGAGCTCCTACAATGAGCAGTTCTTC.